The rows below give T cell receptor beta chains drawn from one sample of a study of cytomegalovirus exposure and HLA in healthy donors. Assay: immunoSEQ multiplex PCR; the TCRdb copy retains only in-frame clones and omits some. The sample holds roughly 130,000 clones, approximately 68% seen once. Sequencing was carried out using PBMCs. The receptors originated from a young man in good health and CMV-seropositive. The CDR3 runs from the conserved cysteine through the conserved F or W. The order of the fields is CDR3 DNA, CDR3 protein, clone size, D gene, J gene, V gene, CDR3 length. D genes are given only for firm matches. The listing skips clone size in some rows; elsewhere it reads once, few, many or a size class.

DNA: TGTGCCAGCAGTTTGCGGACAGGGTCAAAAAAACTGTTTTTT
CDR3: CASSLRTGSKKLFF
size: few
D: TRBD1
J: TRBJ1-4
V: TRBV28
length: 14

DNA: TGTGCCAGCAGTGACGACAGGGGGTATTCACCCCTCCACTTT
CDR3: CASSDDRGYSPLHF
size: .
D: TRBD1
J: TRBJ1-6
V: TRBV6-1
length: 14

DNA: TGTGCCAGCAGTTTATTGGTACTAGCGGGAGACGAGACCCAGTACTTC
CDR3: CASSLLVLAGDETQYF
size: .
D: TRBD2
J: TRBJ2-5
V: TRBV28
length: 16

DNA: TGTGCCACCGACTTTAATGAGCAGTTCTTC
CDR3: CATDFNEQFF
size: .
D: .
J: TRBJ2-1
V: TRBV7-3
length: 10

DNA: TGTGCCAGTAGTATGCAGGGACAGAGGAGCGGGAGATTTACAGATACGCAGTATTTT
CDR3: CASSMQGQRSGRFTDTQYF
size: .
D: .
J: TRBJ2-3
V: TRBV19
length: 19

DNA: TGCGCCAGCAGTGATAAGGGGCTGAGCACTGAAGCTTTCTTT
CDR3: CASSDKGLSTEAFF
size: .
D: .
J: TRBJ1-1
V: TRBV10-1
length: 14

DNA: TGTGCCAGCAGCCTCACAGATACGCAGTATTTT
CDR3: CASSLTDTQYF
size: .
D: .
J: TRBJ2-3
V: TRBV11-2
length: 11

DNA: TGCGCCAGCAGCTTGGATATCAGGGGGCTTACAGATACGCAGTATTTT
CDR3: CASSLDIRGLTDTQYF
size: .
D: TRBD1
J: TRBJ2-3
V: TRBV5-1
length: 16

DNA: TGTGCCAGCAGTGTAGGACACAACACTGAAGCTTTCTTT
CDR3: CASSVGHNTEAFF
size: few
D: .
J: TRBJ1-1
V: TRBV6-4
length: 13

DNA: TGTGCCAGCTCACCATGGGGGCAGTCAATCTACGAGCAGTACTTC
CDR3: CASSPWGQSIYEQYF
size: .
D: .
J: TRBJ2-7
V: TRBV18
length: 15

DNA: TGTGCCAGCAGTCACCCCAAATCGGGCTATGGCTACACCTTC
CDR3: CASSHPKSGYGYTF
size: .
D: .
J: TRBJ1-2
V: TRBV27
length: 14

DNA: TGTGCCAGCAGTTACCCCCTAGGGAGCGGTCAGCCCCAGCATTTT
CDR3: CASSYPLGSGQPQHF
size: .
D: .
J: TRBJ1-5
V: TRBV6-6
length: 15

DNA: TGTGCCATCAGTGAGTCGACAGCTATGAACACTGAAGCTTTCTTT
CDR3: CAISESTAMNTEAFF
size: .
D: .
J: TRBJ1-1
V: TRBV10-3
length: 15

DNA: TGTGCCAGCAGCTTGGGACAGGGGAGTAGGGACACTGAAGCTTTCTTT
CDR3: CASSLGQGSRDTEAFF
size: .
D: TRBD1
J: TRBJ1-1
V: TRBV5-4
length: 16

DNA: TGTGCCAGCAGCTTAGTGACAGGCGGCGACGAGCAGTACTTC
CDR3: CASSLVTGGDEQYF
size: .
D: .
J: TRBJ2-7
V: TRBV11-2
length: 14

DNA: TGCGCCAGCAGCTCCCAAGGGACAGGCCAGAATGAGCAGTTCTTC
CDR3: CASSSQGTGQNEQFF
size: .
D: TRBD1
J: TRBJ2-1
V: TRBV5-1
length: 15

DNA: TGTGCCAGCAGCTGGGTGAAGTCCGGGACAACCTACGAGCAGTACTTC
CDR3: CASSWVKSGTTYEQYF
size: few
D: .
J: TRBJ2-7
V: TRBV11-1
length: 16

DNA: TGTGCCAGCAGTTTTTCAGGGTACCACGAGCAGTACTTC
CDR3: CASSFSGYHEQYF
size: .
D: .
J: TRBJ2-7
V: TRBV28
length: 13